The rows below give T cell receptor beta chains drawn from one sample of a study of CD8+ T cells in alopecia areata. Repertoires were generated with immunoSEQ multiplex PCR, while TCRdb's copy carries only in-frame clones and drops some. The repertoire holds 150,000 to 200,000 clones, more than 50% seen once, with 1% in the top ten. Source: CD4+ T cells sorted from blood, taken at week 24, from a patient treated with tofacitinib. Receptors originate from a human donor with alopecia areata. Each CDR3 is given without its conserved first and last residue.

V gene	J gene	CDR3 protein
TRBV5-1	TRBJ2-1	ASSSGLAEYNEQF
TRBV30	TRBJ1-6	AWRPGTPNSPLH
TRBV9	TRBJ2-3	ASSPGTSGGAVGADTQY
TRBV29-1	TRBJ1-1	SVRTTGAGNTEAF
TRBV4-3	TRBJ1-2	ASSHYQGQDGYT
TRBV29-1	TRBJ2-3	SVELLQTDTQY
TRBV28	TRBJ1-1	ASSHRTGGGTEAF
TRBV2	TRBJ1-6	ASSGAIRH
TRBV30	TRBJ1-2	AWSVPGYGYT
TRBV30	TRBJ1-2	AGTGGLYGYT
TRBV10-3	TRBJ2-3	AIMRASGTNTQY
TRBV29-1	TRBJ1-1	SVQKMMNTEAF
TRBV29-1	TRBJ1-2	SVEEDRGHGYT
TRBV7-2	TRBJ2-2	ASSLGATGELF
TRBV27	TRBJ1-5	ASSLIGGAQPQH
TRBV29-1	TRBJ2-7	SGGQYGEQY
TRBV30	TRBJ2-2	AWTTGGSFTGELF
TRBV9	TRBJ2-5	ASSPTGIQETQY
TRBV19	TRBJ2-7	ASSIRGAGLLDEQY
TRBV7-2	TRBJ2-1	ASSPYTNEQF
TRBV29-1	TRBJ2-1	SAASAGGYNEQF
TRBV29-1	TRBJ2-4	SVRMRAGNIQY
TRBV5-4	TRBJ2-1	ASSLGGGSSYNEQF
TRBV7-9	TRBJ2-3	ASSLALGGQTDTQY
TRBV29-1	TRBJ2-7	SVEEEVVAITREQY
TRBV18	TRBJ1-1	ASSPRASTEAF
TRBV2	TRBJ2-1	ASSGQGFDEQF
TRBV5-1	TRBJ2-3	ASSLAAGGPDTQY
TRBV4-3	TRBJ1-1	ASSQLAGAHTEAF